The 2 T cell receptor beta chains given below trace back to one sample, sequenced in a study of T-cell reconstitution after alpha-beta-depleted transplantation in children. Molecular barcoding with unique molecular identifiers was used for the TCRbeta library. Each CDR3 protein is one row after TCRdb ran MiXCR on the PCR reads. This sample has 40,000 to 55,000 distinct CDR3 sequences, with about 9% found just once. This material consisted of PBMCs, mostly from graft donor cells, taken 60 days after TCRalphabeta/CD19-depleted stem cell transplant. The receptors derive from a male patient between 2 and 15 years old who had a stem cell transplant for chronic granulomatous disease, so the T cells may come from the graft donor.

This clonotype appeared many times. The rearrangement joins TRBV27 to TRBJ2-7, with D perhaps TRBD2 (6 bases). V was cut by 5 bases and J by 3 bases, with 11 bases left in between. This CDR3 contains 13 residues. Germline values: CDR1 MNHEY, CDR2 SMNVEV (reference sequence). This CDR3 reads CASSPGADYEQYF. The CDR3 DNA sequence: TGTGCCAGCAGTCCGGGAGCTGACTACGAGCAGTACTTC.

This clonotype is large in the sample. The chain links TRBV12-3 or TRBV12-4 to TRBJ2-5; D gene ambiguous. The CDR3 is 17 amino acids. V lost 3 bases and J 1 base, leaving 18 bases between the germline ends. DNA for the CDR3: TGTGCCAGCAGTTTGGGTGTAGGGCAGCCCCTCCAAGAGACCCAGTACTTC. This sequence encodes CASSLGVGQPLQETQYF.